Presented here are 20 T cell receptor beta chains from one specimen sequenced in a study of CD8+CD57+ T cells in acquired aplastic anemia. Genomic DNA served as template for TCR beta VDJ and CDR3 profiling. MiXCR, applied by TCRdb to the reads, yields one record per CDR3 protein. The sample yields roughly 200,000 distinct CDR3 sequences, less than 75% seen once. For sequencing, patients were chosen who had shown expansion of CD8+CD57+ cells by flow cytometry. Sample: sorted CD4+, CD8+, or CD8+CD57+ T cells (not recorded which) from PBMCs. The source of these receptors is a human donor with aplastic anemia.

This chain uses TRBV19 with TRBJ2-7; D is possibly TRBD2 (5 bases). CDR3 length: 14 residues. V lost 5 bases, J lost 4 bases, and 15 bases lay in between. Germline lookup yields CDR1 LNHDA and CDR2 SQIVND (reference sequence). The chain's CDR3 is CASSWANRGYEQYF. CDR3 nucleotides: TGTGCCAGTAGTTGGGCAAACCGAGGGTACGAGCAGTACTTC.

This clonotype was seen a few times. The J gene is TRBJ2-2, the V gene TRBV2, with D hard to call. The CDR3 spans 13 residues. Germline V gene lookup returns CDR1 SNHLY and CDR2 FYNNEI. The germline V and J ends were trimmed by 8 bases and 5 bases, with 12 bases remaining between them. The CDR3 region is CASELHRTGELFF. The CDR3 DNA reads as TGTGCCAGCGAGTTACACAGAACCGGGGAGCTGTTTTTT.

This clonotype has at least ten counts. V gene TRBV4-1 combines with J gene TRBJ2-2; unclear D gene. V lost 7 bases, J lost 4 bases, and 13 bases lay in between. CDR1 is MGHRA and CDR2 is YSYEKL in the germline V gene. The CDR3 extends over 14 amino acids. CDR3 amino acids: CASTPSSITGELFF. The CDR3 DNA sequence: TGCGCCAGCACCCCAAGCTCCATCACCGGGGAGCTGTTTTTT.

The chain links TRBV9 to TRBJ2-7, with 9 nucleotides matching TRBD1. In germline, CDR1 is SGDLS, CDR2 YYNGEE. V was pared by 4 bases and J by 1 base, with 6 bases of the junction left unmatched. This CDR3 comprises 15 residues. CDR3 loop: CASSTGQGPSYEQYF. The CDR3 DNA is TGTGCCAGCAGCACGGGACAGGGACCTTCCTACGAGCAGTACTTC.

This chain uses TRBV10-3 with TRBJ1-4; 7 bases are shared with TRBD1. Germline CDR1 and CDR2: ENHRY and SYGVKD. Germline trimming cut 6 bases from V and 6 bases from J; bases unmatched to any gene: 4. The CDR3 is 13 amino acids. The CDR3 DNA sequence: TGTGCCATCAGAACAGGGGAGGATGAAAAACTGTTTTTT. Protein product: CAIRTGEDEKLFF.

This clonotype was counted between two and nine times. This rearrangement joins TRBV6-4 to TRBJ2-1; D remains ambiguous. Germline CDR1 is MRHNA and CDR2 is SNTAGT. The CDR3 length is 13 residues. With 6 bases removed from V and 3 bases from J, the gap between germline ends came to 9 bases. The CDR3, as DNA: TGTGCCAGCAGCTCGATGGGCTACAATGAGCAGTTCTTC. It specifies CASSSMGYNEQFF.

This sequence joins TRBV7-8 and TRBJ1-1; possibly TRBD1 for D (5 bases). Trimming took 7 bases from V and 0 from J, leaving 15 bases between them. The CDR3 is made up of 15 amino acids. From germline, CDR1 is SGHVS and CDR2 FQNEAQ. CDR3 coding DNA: TGTGCCAGCAACCCTAGAAGGGACTTGAACACTGAAGCTTTCTTT. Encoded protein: CASNPRRDLNTEAFF. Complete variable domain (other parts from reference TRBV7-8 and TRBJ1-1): GAGVSQSPRYKVAKRGQDVALRCDPISGHVSLFWYQQALGQGPEFLTYFQNEAQLDKSGLPSDRFFAERPEGSVSTLKIQRTQQEDSAVYLCASNPRRDLNTEAFFGQGTRLTVV.

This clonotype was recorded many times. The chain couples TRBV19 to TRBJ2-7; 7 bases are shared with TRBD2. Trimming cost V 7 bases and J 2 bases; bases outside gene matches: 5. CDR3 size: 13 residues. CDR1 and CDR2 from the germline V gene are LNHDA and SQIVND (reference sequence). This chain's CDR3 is CASTGGETYEQYF. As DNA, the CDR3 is TGTGCCAGTACTGGGGGGGAGACCTACGAGCAGTACTTC.

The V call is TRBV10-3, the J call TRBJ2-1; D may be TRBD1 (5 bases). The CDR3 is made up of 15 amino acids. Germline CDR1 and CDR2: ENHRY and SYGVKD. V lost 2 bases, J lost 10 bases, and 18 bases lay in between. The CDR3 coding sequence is TGTGCCATCAGTGAGGCCTGGGGCGCGATCTACGAGCAGTTCTTC. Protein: CAISEAWGAIYEQFF.

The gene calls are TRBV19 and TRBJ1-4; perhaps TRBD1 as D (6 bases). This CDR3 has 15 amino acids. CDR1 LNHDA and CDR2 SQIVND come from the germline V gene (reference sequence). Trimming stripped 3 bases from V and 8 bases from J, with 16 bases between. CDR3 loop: CASSIGTGLNEKLFF. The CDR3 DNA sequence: TGTGCCAGTAGTATTGGTACAGGGCTAAACGAAAAACTGTTTTTT.

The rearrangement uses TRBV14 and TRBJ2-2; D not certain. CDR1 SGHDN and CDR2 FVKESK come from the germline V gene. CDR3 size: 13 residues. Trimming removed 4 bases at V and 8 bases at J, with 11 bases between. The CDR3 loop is CASSPRFPGELFF. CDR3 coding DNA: TGTGCCAGCAGCCCCCGTTTCCCTGGGGAGCTGTTTTTT.

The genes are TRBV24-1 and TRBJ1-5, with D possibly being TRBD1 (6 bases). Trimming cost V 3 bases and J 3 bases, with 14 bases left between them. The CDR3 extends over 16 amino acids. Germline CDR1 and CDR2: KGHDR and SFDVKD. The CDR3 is CATSDTPGAHNQPQHF. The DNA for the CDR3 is TGTGCCACCAGTGATACTCCAGGGGCCCACAATCAGCCCCAGCATTTT.

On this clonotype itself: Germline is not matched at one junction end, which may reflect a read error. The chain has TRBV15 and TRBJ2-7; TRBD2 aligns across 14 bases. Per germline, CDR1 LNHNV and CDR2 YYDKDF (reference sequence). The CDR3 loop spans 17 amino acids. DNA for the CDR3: TGTGCCAGCAGCTTGGGACTAGCGGGGGACCTATCCTACGAGCAGTACTTC. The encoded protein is CASSLGLAGDLSYEQYF.

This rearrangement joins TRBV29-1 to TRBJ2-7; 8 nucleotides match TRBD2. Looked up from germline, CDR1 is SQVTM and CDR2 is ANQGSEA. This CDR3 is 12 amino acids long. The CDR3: CSAGGSLSEQYF. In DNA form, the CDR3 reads TGCTCGGCGGGAGGATCACTAAGCGAGCAGTACTTC.

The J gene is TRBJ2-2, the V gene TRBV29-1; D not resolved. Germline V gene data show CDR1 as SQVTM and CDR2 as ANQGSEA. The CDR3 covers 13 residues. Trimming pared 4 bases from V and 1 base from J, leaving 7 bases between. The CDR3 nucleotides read TGCAGCGTTGTGGCAGAGAACACCGGGGAGCTGTTTTTT. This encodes CSVVAENTGELFF.

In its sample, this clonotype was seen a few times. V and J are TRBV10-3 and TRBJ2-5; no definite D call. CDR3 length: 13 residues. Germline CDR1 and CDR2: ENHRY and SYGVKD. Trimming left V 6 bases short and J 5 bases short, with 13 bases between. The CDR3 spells CAIRSFLGETQYF. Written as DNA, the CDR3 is TGTGCCATCAGGTCTTTCCTCGGGGAGACCCAGTACTTC.

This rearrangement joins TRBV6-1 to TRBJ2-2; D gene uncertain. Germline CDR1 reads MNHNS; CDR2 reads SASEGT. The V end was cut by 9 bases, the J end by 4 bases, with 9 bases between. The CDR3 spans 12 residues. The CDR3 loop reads CASRWATGELFF. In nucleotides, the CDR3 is TGTGCCAGTCGGTGGGCCACCGGGGAGCTGTTTTTT.

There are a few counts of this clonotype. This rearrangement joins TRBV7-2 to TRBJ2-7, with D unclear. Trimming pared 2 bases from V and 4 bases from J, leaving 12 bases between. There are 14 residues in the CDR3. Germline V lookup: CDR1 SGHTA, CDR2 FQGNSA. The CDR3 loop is CASSLQAGEYEQYF. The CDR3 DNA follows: TGTGCCAGCAGCTTACAGGCAGGAGAGTACGAGCAGTACTTC.

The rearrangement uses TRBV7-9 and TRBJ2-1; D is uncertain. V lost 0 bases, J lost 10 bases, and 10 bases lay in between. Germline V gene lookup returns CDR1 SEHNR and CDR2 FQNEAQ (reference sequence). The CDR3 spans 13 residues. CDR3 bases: TGTGCCAGCAGCTTAGCGAGAGAAGCCGAGCAGTTCTTC. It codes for CASSLAREAEQFF. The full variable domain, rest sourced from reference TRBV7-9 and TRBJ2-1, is DTGVSQNPRHKITKRGQNVTFRCDPISEHNRLYWYRQTLGQGPEFLTYFQNEAQLEKSRLLSDRFSAERPKGSFSTLEIQRTEQGDSAMYLCASSLAREAEQFFGPGTRLTVL.

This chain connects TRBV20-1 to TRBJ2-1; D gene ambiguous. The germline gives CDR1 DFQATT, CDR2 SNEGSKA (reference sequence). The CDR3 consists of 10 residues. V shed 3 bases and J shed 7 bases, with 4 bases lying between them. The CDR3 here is CSASQNEQFF. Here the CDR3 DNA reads TGCAGTGCTAGTCAGAATGAGCAGTTCTTC.